This T cell receptor (beta chain) was observed in a study of PD-L1 blockade in urothelial cancer (dated by TCRdb to 2017 to 2019). Broadly, across the study: Therapy was started around 2014 for all patients, and atezolizumab 1,200 mg was administered intravenously every 3 weeks. About 90% of the 29 patients were identified as males with urothelial cancer of bladder origin, and a prior smoking history was reported by 18 of 29 patients. Patients had an ECOG performance status of 0 or 1 and had received between 0 and 3 prior chemotherapy regimens. Blood samples were analyzed at 3 weeks after treatment start (second dose) and at 6 weeks after treatment start. Blood samples yielded a median of roughly 150,000 T cells and tens of thousands of unique TCRs, with median clonality roughly 0.085. An exploratory multi-omic analysis was conducted of the somatic, immune and clinical correlates of response to PD-L1 blockade with atezolizumab in urothelial cancer. Pretreatment tumor samples, along with matched peripheral blood serially collected before and after atezolizumab treatment, were subjected to TCR sequencing. Durable clinical benefit was defined as progression-free survival longer than 6 months, and TCR features were also tested against progression-free and overall survival. In the same patients who had TCR sequencing, pretreatment tumors also underwent whole exome sequencing and RNA sequencing. Eight or nine patients reached durable clinical benefit, while 20 patients did not. Pretreatment blood TCR-seq was available for about 27 patients, at least one posttreatment blood collection was obtained for around 25 patients, and tumor TCR-seq was available for around 25 patients.

Synthetic TCR analog templates were spiked into each PCR so that absolute template abundance could be estimated from read counts. TCRbeta CDR3 regions were amplified from genomic DNA with bias-controlled V and J gene primers using the immunoSEQ assay. Sequencing of rearranged TCRbeta segments was performed at approximately 20X coverage. In the authors' own workflow: Clustering was used to correct sequencing errors, and CDR3s were annotated against IMGT to assign V, D and J genes. Out-of-frame and stop-codon sequences were excluded, and only productive TCRbeta rearrangements were used in downstream analyses. Clonality was computed as one minus Shannon entropy normalized by the log of the number of unique productive sequences. Clones differing between time points or between blood and tumor were identified by Fisher's exact test with Benjamini-Hochberg correction at adjusted p below 0.01. The table was pulled from immuneACCESS by TCRdb, which kept in-frame rearrangements only. Such tables lose some clones; where checked, under half of the loss comes from unresolved V genes, and the rest has no known cause. V and J calls and clone size are given by that table; D and trimming were obtained from the DNA. This sample gives about 100,000 clones in total; about 91% of them show up just once. 0.92% of the sample rests with the top ten.

Overall results and qualifications from the work: A pretreatment peripheral blood TCR clonality below the median was linked to improved progression-free and overall survival. Among patients with durable benefit, tumor-associated TCR clones showed greater expansion in peripheral blood 3 weeks after treatment started (n of about 20, p = 0.022). Because of the small sample size (n ≈ 29) and the many exploratory analyses performed, the results are intended to be regarded as hypothesis-generating.

V was cut back by 4 bases and J by 0 bases, leaving a gap of 7 bases between them. Spanning cysteine to phenylalanine, the CDR3 consists of 14 amino acids. The sequence is cut down to CDR3 DNA, 42 bases in frame from base 1. CDR1 and CDR2 were assigned from the germline V gene as MNHNS and SASEGT. A cohort of 25 to 30 patients with locally advanced or metastatic urothelial carcinoma, treated at Memorial Sloan Kettering on a trial protocol, was included. Peripheral blood mononuclear cells were collected pretreatment and during treatment, with between 1 and 8 total time points per patient. The Qiagen DNeasy Blood extraction kit was used to purify genomic DNA from total PBMCs and tumor samples. PBMCs were collected pretreatment and during treatment, and were isolated and stored as previously described. About this clone: The clone's antigen remains unknown. Per-base qualities were not stored, and no clone one base away is much larger.

The sequence came from a woman older than 75 with urothelial cancer. The chain uses TRBV6-1 and TRBJ1-5; the D region possibly corresponds to TRBD1 (6 bases align). Here the sequenced sample was PBMCs, taken around atezolizumab (anti-PD-L1) treatment. Read as DNA, the sequence is TGTGCCAGCAGTGGACAGGCTAGCAATCAGCCCCAGCATTTT. Its protein reads: CASSGQASNQPQHF.